The TCR beta chain under discussion was sequenced for a study of CD8 T cells in ankylosing spondylitis. The length of the CDR3 is 13 residues. V was shortened by 4 bases and J by 4 bases, with 9 bases between the two germline ends. Study outcomes and limitations: Ankylosing spondylitis blood appeared to be characterized by a TCR beta motif of several highly homologous variants. Researchers report that disease-linked clones proved CD8+ and relatively rare in peripheral blood. Researchers reportedly found disease-linked clones significantly enriched in matched ankylosing spondylitis synovial fluid.

The sample holds many counts of this clonotype. Its antigen is not identified. Quantitative molecular-barcoded 5'-RACE generated the TCR beta libraries. TCRdb used MiXCR to reprocess the 5' RACE reads, holding one entry per CDR3 protein. The profile covers approximately 220,000 distinct CDR3 sequences, with about 26% appearing a single time and under 8% taken by the ten largest. Sequencing was carried out using blood, either unsorted or a sorted T cell fraction (not recorded which). The source is a male donor with ankylosing spondylitis or in good health (not recorded which). The chain is built from TRBV12-3 or TRBV12-4 and TRBJ2-3; a weak D match, TRBD2 (5 bases). CDR3 sequence: CASSSAAADTQYF. CDR3 bases: TGTGCCAGCAGTTCAGCGGCGGCAGATACGCAGTATTTT.